This TCR beta chain emerged from a study of cytomegalovirus exposure and HLA in healthy donors. Whole-study context: A subsequent analysis stated that the 120 or so validation repertoires were run on the same platform as the approximately 610 first-cohort repertoires.

With respect to this clone: Its antigen is unknown.

The CDR3 covers 14 residues. V dropped 5 bases and J dropped 2; count of bases not matched to a gene: 3. CDR1 is SEHNR and CDR2 is FQNEAQ in the germline V gene (reference sequence). Here immunoSEQ multiplex PCR was the method, and the copy in TCRdb shows in-frame clones only, minus some. The sample has 120,000 or so clones, 70% to 90% seen once. General study points: Cytomegalovirus status, reportedly, was diagnosed with high specificity and sensitivity by the classifier. Cytomegalovirus association was assigned to approximately 160 TCR beta chains.

The V and J genes are TRBV7-9 and TRBJ2-7; 10 nucleotides align to TRBD1. This receptor was taken from a man between 18 and 35 years old in good health and CMV-seropositive. The source material was PBMCs. Here the CDR3 DNA reads TGTGCCAGCAGCATCGGGACAGGGGCCTACGAGCAGTACTTC. As protein: CASSIGTGAYEQYF.